This TCR delta chain was documented in a study of γδ T cells in repeated Plasmodium falciparum infection. Study in general: Donors were malaria-exposed Malian children or age- and gender-matched Australian children. Study observations and caveats: Vgamma9/Vdelta2+ T cells showed a stable polyclonal repertoire with shared TCRgamma sequences. Vdelta2-negative gammadelta repertoires, largely Vdelta1+, seemingly showed infection-driven waves of new clonal selection.

Germline lookup yields CDR1 TSWWSYY and CDR2 QGS. This CDR3 has 18 amino acids. TCRdb re-identified clones in the multiplex PCR reads via CATT. The table has roughly 93,000 delta-chain clones, approximately 0.96% seen once. This clone was detected only a few times. The antigen is unknown. It differs at one base from a far larger clone, so likely a read error. This sample also contains other DNA sequences that code for the same CDR3. Vgamma9/Vdelta2+ and Vdelta2-negative gammadelta T cells were flow-sorted from PBMC for bulk sequencing. This sequence originates from a pool of human donors (malaria-infected and uninfected, not separated). Sequences were obtained from gamma-delta T cells from blood. The J gene was not called, though the V gene is TRDV1; the table's D call, TRDD3, was not checked against the DNA. CDR3 sequence reads: CALGERFPTTGSRDKLIF. The DNA for the CDR3 is TGTGCTCTTGGGGAAAGATTTCCTACGACCGGGTCTCGCGATAAACTAATCTTT.